This entry lists 26 T cell receptor beta chains sequenced from one sample in a study of shared clonotypes between healthy human individuals. Method: immunoSEQ multiplex PCR; TCRdb's copy keeps in-frame clones and lacks some. The sample has some 2,000,000 clones, roughly 94% seen once. Material: naive CD4+ T cells sorted from blood. As for subset: CD45RA+ positively selected. The receptors originated from a man aged 18-30 years in good health.

The chain links TRBV10-3 to TRBJ2-1; perhaps TRBD1 as D (6 bases). This CDR3 region has 12 residues. V lost 4 bases, J lost 9 bases, and 10 bases lay in between. CDR1 is ENHRY, CDR2 SYGVKD, per germline. CDR3 amino acids: CAISVQGPEQFF. DNA for the CDR3: TGTGCCATCAGTGTACAGGGCCCTGAGCAGTTCTTC.

The chain employs TRBV19 and TRBJ2-2; D may be TRBD1 (6 bases). The germline V gene has CDR1 LNHDA and CDR2 SQIVND (reference sequence). The V gene lost 4 bases and the J gene lost 6 bases, with 15 bases spanning the gap. The CDR3 length is 15 residues. Here the CDR3 reads CASSTHNRVAGELFF. In DNA, the CDR3 is TGTGCCAGTAGTACCCACAACAGGGTTGCCGGGGAGCTGTTTTTT.

The chain has TRBV11-1 and TRBJ2-3; tentatively, D is TRBD1 or TRBD2 (5 bases each). Deletions cut 2 bases from V and 6 bases from J, with 15 bases between. Germline V gives CDR1 SGHAT, CDR2 FQDESV (reference sequence). This CDR3 has 15 residues. DNA of the CDR3: TGTGCCAGCAGCTTATCCGGGACCCCGTCGGATACGCAGTATTTT. Translating it yields CASSLSGTPSDTQYF.

Remarks on this clone: Different DNA sequences within this sample yield the same CDR3. The gene calls are TRBV28 and TRBJ1-5; the match to TRBD1 covers 9 bases. This CDR3 has 14 residues. The germline gives CDR1 MDHEN, CDR2 SYDVKM. The V segment lost 2 bases and the J segment 7 bases; nucleotides outside the gene matches: 3. CDR3 bases: TGTGCCAGCAGTTTAACAGGGGGCGGGCAGCCCCAGCATTTT. This encodes CASSLTGGGQPQHF. The full variable domain, its missing parts supplied by reference TRBV28 and TRBJ1-5, is DVKVTQSSRYLVKRTGEKVFLECVQDMDHENMFWYRQDPGLGLRLIYFSYDVKMKEKGDIPEGYSVSREKKERFSLILESASTNQTSMYLCASSLTGGGQPQHFGDGTRLSIL.

The chain employs TRBV27 and TRBJ1-6; D uncertain. The CDR3 has 13 amino acids. V dropped 8 bases and J dropped 7 bases, with 12 bases sitting between them. The germline V gene encodes CDR1 MNHEY and CDR2 SMNVEV (reference sequence). The CDR3 reads CASGGLRNSPLHF. CDR3 DNA: TGTGCCAGCGGCGGATTGAGGAATTCACCCCTCCACTTT.

The genes are TRBV6-5 and TRBJ2-3; D is perhaps TRBD1 (6 bases). The V end was cut by 5 bases, the J end by 3 bases, with 15 bases between. The CDR3 has 15 residues. Looked up from germline, CDR1 is MNHEY and CDR2 is SVGAGI. The CDR3 is CASSQTLQGTDTQYF. CDR3 sequence (DNA): TGTGCCAGCAGTCAAACTTTACAGGGTACAGATACGCAGTATTTT.

There are a few counts of this clone. The CDR3 nucleotides read TGTGCCAGTAGTGTAGCGGGGAGCTCCTACAATGAGCAGTTCTTC. This encodes CASSVAGSSYNEQFF. The chain employs TRBV19 and TRBJ2-1; 8 positions agree with TRBD2. The V gene end was trimmed by 5 bases and the J gene end by 0 bases; junction bases not matched to a gene: 3. This CDR3 has 15 amino acids. Germline CDR1 and CDR2: LNHDA and SQIVND (reference sequence).

This clone was recorded once. The chain couples TRBV6-6 to TRBJ1-3; 9 positions match TRBD1. The CDR3 has 16 amino acids. Trimming took 2 bases from V and 16 from J; bases not matched to a gene: 18. The germline V gene encodes CDR1 MNHNY and CDR2 SVGAGI (reference sequence). The CDR3 coding sequence is TGTGCCAGCAGTTACAGACCGGAAGGGGGACGGGACAGGGTCTATTTT. It codes for CASSYRPEGGRDRVYF.

The genes are TRBV5-1 and TRBJ1-6; D is perhaps TRBD1 (5 bases). The CDR3 is 15 residues long. CDR1 is SGHRS and CDR2 is YFSETQ in the germline V gene. V gave up 2 bases and J gave up 7 bases, with 13 bases separating them. CDR3 loop: CASSFGVGANSPLHF. As DNA, the CDR3 is TGCGCCAGCAGCTTTGGAGTTGGGGCCAATTCACCCCTCCACTTT. Full variable domain (remainder filled in from reference TRBV5-1 and TRBJ1-6): KAGVTQTPRYLIKTRGQQVTLSCSPISGHRSVSWYQQTPGQGLQFLFEYFSETQRNKGNFPGRFSGRQFSNSRSEMNVSTLELGDSALYLCASSFGVGANSPLHFGNGTRLTVT.

The V and J genes are TRBV10-3 and TRBJ2-7, with TRBD2 identical over 11 bases. The CDR3 has 16 amino acids. Germline V gives CDR1 ENHRY, CDR2 SYGVKD. Trimming took 4 bases from V and 3 from J; bases not matched to a gene: 8. The CDR3 protein is CAISARPLAGVYEQYF. The DNA of the CDR3 is TGTGCCATCAGTGCCCGACCACTAGCGGGGGTCTACGAGCAGTACTTC.

The rearrangement joins TRBV4-1 to TRBJ1-6; 9 bases agree with TRBD1. The CDR3 contains 15 residues. V trimming: 4 bases; J trimming: 11 bases; junction bases outside the gene matches: 9. CDR1 and CDR2 from the germline V gene are MGHRA and YSYEKL. The CDR3 spells CASSPHRGLKAPLHF. The CDR3 region has the DNA TGCGCCAGCAGCCCCCACAGGGGGCTTAAAGCACCCCTCCACTTT.

V is TRBV6-1 and J is TRBJ2-5, with TRBD1 as a possible D gene (6 bases). This CDR3 comprises 14 residues. V dropped 6 bases and J dropped 2 bases, with 13 bases sitting between them. CDR1 and CDR2 (germline): MNHNS, SASEGT. CDR3 residues: CASSPVRGQETQYF. CDR3 DNA sequence: TGTGCCAGCAGCCCTGTCAGGGGACAAGAGACCCAGTACTTC.

The rearrangement uses TRBV20-1 and TRBJ2-5; no clear D gene. The CDR3 sequence is 11 residues long. The germline V gene has CDR1 DFQATT and CDR2 SNEGSKA (reference sequence). V was cut by 8 bases and J by 5 bases, with 12 bases left in between. The DNA for the CDR3 is TGCAGTCGCCAGGTATTGGAGACCCAGTACTTC. Amino acid sequence: CSRQVLETQYF.

The chain links TRBV5-6 to TRBJ2-7; tentatively, D is TRBD1 (6 bases). Germline CDR1 and CDR2: SGHDT and YYEEEE. The CDR3 contains 17 residues. V was clipped by 1 base and J by 5 bases, with 22 bases between them. The CDR3 protein is CASSLLGGTVLGNEQYF. DNA of the CDR3: TGTGCCAGCAGCTTGCTAGGGGGAACCGTCCTAGGCAACGAGCAGTACTTC.

The V gene is TRBV2, the J gene TRBJ1-2; no firm D call. The V gene's germline CDR1 is SNHLY and CDR2 FYNNEI. V lost 0 bases and J 3 bases, leaving 11 bases between the germline ends. The CDR3 is 15 amino acids. This CDR3 reads CASSEAGEGHYGYTF. The CDR3 DNA reads TGTGCCAGCAGTGAAGCAGGAGAGGGTCACTATGGCTACACCTTC. The whole variable domain, remainder taken from reference TRBV2 and TRBJ1-2, is EPEVTQTPSHQVTQMGQEVILRCVPISNHLYFYWYRQILGQKVEFLVSFYNNEISEKSEIFDDQFSVERPDGSNFTLKIRSTKLEDSAMYFCASSEAGEGHYGYTFGSGTRLTVV.

The rearrangement uses TRBV7-9 and TRBJ2-1, with TRBD2 identical over 7 bases. Germline V lookup: CDR1 SEHNR, CDR2 FQNEAQ (reference sequence). With 5 bases clipped from V and 6 bases from J, the junction kept 10 bases outside the gene matches. CDR3 length equals 15 residues. CDR3 DNA sequence: TGTGCCAGCAGCCTTTTGGGGGAGGGCCTCAATGAGCAGTTCTTC. It yields the protein CASSLLGEGLNEQFF.

The chain links TRBV27 to TRBJ2-7; D remains ambiguous. Germline CDR1 MNHEY, CDR2 SMNVEV (reference sequence). The CDR3 is 14 residues long. The V and J ends lost 1 base and 0 bases respectively, with 7 bases between them. Here the CDR3 DNA reads TGTGCCAGCAGTTTATTGGCAGTCTCCTACGAGCAGTACTTC. Translated: CASSLLAVSYEQYF.

The chain links TRBV6-1 to TRBJ2-1; 11 bases map to TRBD2. The junction had 9 bases not matched to a gene; V was cut back by 4 bases and J by 4 bases. CDR1 is MNHNS and CDR2 is SASEGT in the germline V gene. This CDR3 comprises 17 residues. CDR3 in amino acids: CASSAFETSGKYNEQFF. The CDR3 coding sequence is TGTGCCAGCAGTGCGTTTGAGACTAGCGGGAAGTACAATGAGCAGTTCTTC.

The chain couples TRBV6-6 to TRBJ1-2; D possibly corresponds to TRBD1 (5 bases). The CDR3 totals 14 residues. Trimming removed 5 bases from V and 4 bases from J, with 14 bases in between. The germline CDR1 and CDR2 sequences are MNHNY and SVGAGI (reference sequence). The CDR3 sequence is CASSGAVRGYGYTF. The CDR3 DNA sequence: TGTGCCAGCAGTGGCGCAGTGAGGGGCTATGGCTACACCTTC.

V and J are TRBV10-1 and TRBJ2-4; D remains unclear. From germline, CDR1 is WNHNN and CDR2 SYGVQD (reference sequence). The CDR3 has 15 residues. V lost 1 base, J lost 0 bases, and 7 bases lay in between. CDR3 in DNA: TGCGCCAGCAGTGAGTTGACCCTAGCCAAAAACATTCAGTACTTC. It codes for CASSELTLAKNIQYF.

For this clone: The sample carries other DNA sequences with the same CDR3. The chain employs TRBV5-1 and TRBJ1-5, with D perhaps matching TRBD1 (5 bases). Germline assignment: CDR1 SGHRS and CDR2 YFSETQ. This CDR3 is 15 amino acids long. V dropped 0 bases and J dropped 2 bases, with 9 bases sitting between them. CDR3 protein: CASSLESGGNQPQHF. CDR3 bases: TGCGCCAGCAGCTTGGAATCGGGGGGCAATCAGCCCCAGCATTTT. Full variable domain (rest looked up from reference TRBV5-1 and TRBJ1-5): KAGVTQTPRYLIKTRGQQVTLSCSPISGHRSVSWYQQTPGQGLQFLFEYFSETQRNKGNFPGRFSGRQFSNSRSEMNVSTLELGDSALYLCASSLESGGNQPQHFGDGTRLSIL.

This chain connects TRBV6-1 to TRBJ1-5, with D perhaps TRBD1 (6 bases). CDR3 length: 15 amino acids. V was cut by 4 bases and J by 16 bases, with 26 bases left in between. Germline CDR1 reads MNHNS; CDR2 reads SASEGT. Here the CDR3 reads CASSVTELGGAPKHF. The DNA for the CDR3 is TGTGCCAGCAGTGTAACGGAACTCGGGGGCGCCCCAAAACATTTT.

The V gene is TRBV7-9, the J gene TRBJ2-1; TRBD2 matches 14 bases. The CDR3 runs to 17 residues. The V segment lost 5 bases and the J segment 4 bases; nucleotides outside the gene matches: 7. Germline CDR1 SEHNR, CDR2 FQNEAQ (reference sequence). In DNA form, the CDR3 reads TGTGCCAGCAGCCGCCGGACTAGCGGGGGGACTTACAATGAGCAGTTCTTC. It codes for CASSRRTSGGTYNEQFF.

This sequence joins TRBV29-1 and TRBJ2-5; the D is unclear. The ends were cut back, 2 bases at V and 5 bases at J, with 9 bases in the middle. The CDR3 consists of 12 residues. CDR1 and CDR2 from the germline V gene are SQVTM and ANQGSEA. CDR3 amino acids: CSVEKGLETQYF. CDR3 DNA: TGCAGCGTTGAAAAAGGGTTGGAGACCCAGTACTTC.

The CDR3: CASSLSRGHSYEQYF. The CDR3 bases are TGTGCCAGCAGCTTGAGTAGGGGTCACTCCTACGAGCAGTACTTC. V usage is TRBV5-6 and J usage is TRBJ2-7, with D perhaps TRBD1 (5 bases). Deletions cut 1 base from V and 0 bases from J, with 11 bases between. CDR3 length: 15 residues. Germline V gives CDR1 SGHDT, CDR2 YYEEEE.

The genes are TRBV10-3 and TRBJ1-6, with TRBD1 matching 7 bases. V dropped 9 bases and J dropped 5; count of bases not matched to a gene: 4. Germline V gene data show CDR1 as ENHRY and CDR2 as SYGVKD. The CDR3 contains 13 residues. The CDR3 DNA sequence: TGTGCCATACAGGGGTCAAATAATTCACCCCTCCACTTT. Its protein product is CAIQGSNNSPLHF.